A selection of T cell receptor beta chains follows, all from one sample in a study of CD8 T cells in ankylosing spondylitis. TCRdb re-called the 5' RACE reads with MiXCR, one entry per CDR3 protein. Counted here are over 450,000 distinct CDR3 sequences, 12% occurring once; the ten biggest clones make up almost 7%. The sample taken for sequencing was blood, either unsorted or a sorted T cell fraction (not recorded which). The source is a male donor with ankylosing spondylitis. The CDR3 runs from the conserved cysteine through the conserved F or W.

j_call,v_call,cdr3_aa
TRBJ2-6,TRBV24-1,CATSDFAVGANVLTF
TRBJ1-6,TRBV11-2,CASSLDKYQGSASYNSPLHF
TRBJ2-5,TRBV7-9,CASSLIAETQYF
TRBJ1-6,TRBV15,CATSRVGRQGNSPLHF
TRBJ2-2,TRBV4-2,CASSQDRQRDAAGELFF
TRBJ2-1,TRBV20-1,CSATSTGTSAYNEQFF
TRBJ2-7,TRBV2,CASSEGRGPVEQYF
TRBJ2-3,TRBV12-5,CASGPGTARADTQYF
TRBJ2-4,TRBV11-2,CASSPSLAKNIQYF
TRBJ2-3,TRBV7-9,CASSFTGQNTDTQYF
TRBJ2-1,TRBV4-2,CASSQDRGERSNEQFF
TRBJ2-3,TRBV5-5,CASSLWLAADTQYF
TRBJ1-1,TRBV20-1,CSALRGMNTEAFF
TRBJ1-2,TRBV20-1,CSARATGWDYGYTF
TRBJ2-1,TRBV14,CASSPGGNNEQFF
TRBJ2-1,TRBV15,CATTSGILSSYNEQFF
TRBJ2-5,TRBV21-1,CASSKGAPVKSLETQYF
TRBJ1-2,TRBV20-1,CSARGTGGYGYTF
TRBJ2-1,TRBV4-2,CASSPGTLNNEQFF
TRBJ1-5,TRBV10-3,CAISESRGGAGAMNQPQHF
TRBJ1-1,TRBV4-2,CASSRPGGQSPEF
TRBJ2-1,TRBV10-3,CAIGEREIGSYNEQFF
TRBJ1-4,TRBV7-9,CASSLVTSGTTEKLFF
TRBJ2-5,TRBV7-8,CASSPIPGGETQYF
TRBJ2-5,TRBV20-1,CSSFTLAGLAGGGETQYF
TRBJ1-2,TRBV6-1,CASGQSNYGYTF
TRBJ2-1,TRBV20-1,CSARRTATGLGPLTQCPSYNEQFF
TRBJ1-1,TRBV20-1,CSARRQQNTEAFF
TRBJ2-7,TRBV7-2,CASSQRLARGLEEQYF
TRBJ2-2,TRBV7-6,CASSSDRAPNTGELFF